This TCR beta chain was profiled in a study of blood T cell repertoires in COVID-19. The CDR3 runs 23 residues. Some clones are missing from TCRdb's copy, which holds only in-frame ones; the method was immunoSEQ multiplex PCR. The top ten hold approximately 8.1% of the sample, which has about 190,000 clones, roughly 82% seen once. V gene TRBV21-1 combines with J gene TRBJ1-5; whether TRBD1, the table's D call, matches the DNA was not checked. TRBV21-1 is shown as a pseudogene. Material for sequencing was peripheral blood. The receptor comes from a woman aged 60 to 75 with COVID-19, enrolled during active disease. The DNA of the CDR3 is TGTGCCAGCAGCGCCCGGCCTAGGGGGACACAACCAGTGGATCTATATAGCAATCAGCCCCAGCATTTT. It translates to CASSARPRGTQPVDLYSNQPQHF.